The 17 T cell receptor beta chains in this list originate from one sample, sequenced in a study of CD4 T cells in relation to SARS-CoV-2 and coronaviruses. Some clones are missing from TCRdb's copy, which holds only in-frame ones; the method was immunoSEQ multiplex PCR. This sample has around 20,000 clones, with 70% to 80% found just once. No antigen has been assigned to these receptors. Unexposed donor CD4+ T cells date from 2011-2018, before the COVID-19 pandemic. The cells were cultured for 10 days before CD4+ T cells were isolated. Sequencing was performed on CD4+ T cells from PBMCs, cultured in vitro. These receptors came from a human donor in good health.

This chain's CDR3 is CASSKALRGQGSSQPQHF. The DNA for the CDR3 is TGTGCCAGCAGCAAAGCGCTAAGGGGACAGGGATCGAGTCAGCCCCAGCATTTT. The J gene is TRBJ1-5, the V gene TRBV21-1; the table's D call, TRBD1, has no DNA check behind it. TRBV21-1 is tagged as a pseudogene. The CDR3 is made up of 18 amino acids.

The V gene is TRBV5-4, the J gene TRBJ2-3; no reliable D call. CDR1 is SGHNT, CDR2 YYREEE, per germline (reference sequence). Between the trimmed V and J ends, which lost 4 bases and 0 bases, there was a span of 18 bases. The CDR3 has 17 residues. This CDR3 reads CASSPQGGFSSTDTQYF. CDR3 DNA sequence: TGTGCCAGCAGCCCCCAAGGCGGCTTTTCTAGCACAGATACGCAGTATTTT.

In its sample, this clone was seen once. The V gene is TRBV6-5, the J gene TRBJ1-6; tentative D call: TRBD1 (5 bases). V shed 1 base and J shed 8 bases, with 15 bases lying between them. The CDR3 extends over 16 amino acids. Germline V gene lookup returns CDR1 MNHEY and CDR2 SVGAGI. CDR3 sequence: CASSYFAIRGHSPLHF. The CDR3 region has the DNA TGTGCCAGCAGTTACTTCGCTATTAGGGGTCATTCACCCCTCCACTTT.

The gene calls are TRBV6-5 and TRBJ2-7; the match to TRBD1 covers 7 bases. Germline V lookup: CDR1 MNHEY, CDR2 SVGAGI. The ends lost 9 bases at V and 3 bases at J; junction bases unmatched: 8. The CDR3 is 13 amino acids. The CDR3 protein is CASQGQLYYEQYF. DNA for the CDR3: TGTGCCAGTCAGGGACAGCTTTACTACGAGCAGTACTTC.

V and J are TRBV19 and TRBJ2-3; 7 nucleotides agree with TRBD1. Trimming removed 7 bases from V and 5 bases from J; junction bases left unmatched: 9. The V gene's germline CDR1 is LNHDA and CDR2 SQIVND (reference sequence). The CDR3 consists of 14 residues. CDR3 sequence (DNA): TGTGCCAGTACTAACAGGGGCCTGGGAGATACGCAGTATTTT. Translated, it gives CASTNRGLGDTQYF.

A remark on this clone: The junction shows a germline mismatch at one end, possibly a read error. The V call is TRBV3-1 (or the pseudogene TRBV3-2), the J call TRBJ2-4; TRBD1 matches at 7 bases. This CDR3 is 12 amino acids long. Germline lookup yields CDR1 LGHDT and CDR2 YNNKEL (reference sequence). This chain's CDR3 is CASSQAGQHWNF. In nucleotides, the CDR3 is TGTGCCAGCAGCCAAGCGGGACAGCATTGGAACTTC.

The rearrangement uses TRBV6-2 or TRBV6-3 and TRBJ1-6; 8 bases match TRBD1. Germline values: CDR1 MNHEY, CDR2 SVGEGT. After removal of 5 bases from V and 10 bases from J, the junction contained 4 bases not matched to a gene. The CDR3 is 13 residues long. The CDR3 loop is CASSNDRGSPLHF. The CDR3 DNA reads TGTGCCAGCAGTAACGACAGGGGATCACCCCTCCACTTT.

In its sample, this clone was seen a few times. The CDR3 region is CASSSRIGGVSYNEQFF. In nucleotides, the CDR3 is TGTGCCAGCAGCTCCCGAATTGGGGGGGTCTCCTACAATGAGCAGTTCTTC. The genes are TRBV4-2 and TRBJ2-1, with 7 bases matching TRBD2. The germline CDR1 and CDR2 sequences are LGHNA and YNFKEQ. Trimming took 5 bases from V and 0 from J; bases not matched to a gene: 10. This CDR3 spans 17 amino acids.

This chain uses TRBV6-5 with TRBJ2-1, with 11 nucleotides matching TRBD2. V trimming: 7 bases; J trimming: 1 base; junction bases outside the gene matches: 3. Looked up from germline, CDR1 is MNHEY and CDR2 is SVGAGI. The CDR3 has 15 residues. In DNA, the CDR3 is TGTGCCAGCATCCCTAGCGGGAGGTCCTACAATGAGCAGTTCTTC. Translation gives CASIPSGRSYNEQFF.

This clone is a singleton in its sample. CDR3 loop: CASSFNGQGKGYTF. In nucleotides, the CDR3 is TGCGCCAGCAGCTTCAATGGACAGGGGAAAGGCTACACCTTC. The chain links TRBV5-1 to TRBJ1-2; 9 nucleotides line up with TRBD1. Trimming cost V 2 bases and J 8 bases; bases outside gene matches: 7. The CDR3 covers 14 residues. Germline loops: CDR1 SGHRS, CDR2 YFSETQ. The entire variable domain, with the rest obtained from reference TRBV5-1 and TRBJ1-2, is as follows: KAGVTQTPRYLIKTRGQQVTLSCSPISGHRSVSWYQQTPGQGLQFLFEYFSETQRNKGNFPGRFSGRQFSNSRSEMNVSTLELGDSALYLCASSFNGQGKGYTFGSGTRLTVV.

The V and J genes are TRBV5-1 and TRBJ2-1; tentative D call: TRBD1 (8 bases). This CDR3 region has 15 residues. Trimming cost V 4 bases and J 3 bases, with 14 bases left between them. CDR1 and CDR2 (germline): SGHRS, YFSETQ. The CDR3 is CASSPTGEGYNEQFF. DNA of the CDR3: TGCGCCAGCAGCCCGACAGGGGAGGGCTACAATGAGCAGTTCTTC.

This clone was seen once. The V and J genes are TRBV20-1 and TRBJ2-7; unclear D gene. V dropped 6 bases and J dropped 0 bases, with 6 bases sitting between them. The CDR3 contains 11 residues. The germline gives CDR1 DFQATT, CDR2 SNEGSKA (reference sequence). This CDR3 reads CSAPSSYEQYF. The CDR3 DNA sequence: TGCAGTGCCCCTAGCTCCTACGAGCAGTACTTC.

The chain couples TRBV12-3 or TRBV12-4 to TRBJ1-2; 10 bases match TRBD1. This CDR3 has 13 amino acids. With 6 bases clipped from V and 5 bases from J, the junction kept 3 bases outside the gene matches. This chain's CDR3 is CASSRGQGYGYTF. The DNA of the CDR3 is TGTGCCAGCAGCCGGGGACAGGGGTATGGCTACACCTTC.

This clone was seen only once. The V and J genes are TRBV24-1 and TRBJ2-1; possible D gene TRBD1, 6 bases. Trimming pared 5 bases from V and 4 bases from J, leaving 11 bases between. The germline V gene encodes CDR1 KGHDR and CDR2 SFDVKD. The CDR3 extends over 14 amino acids. The CDR3 sequence is CATSGATGYNEQFF. DNA for the CDR3: TGTGCCACCAGTGGTGCTACAGGGTACAATGAGCAGTTCTTC.

The sample holds a few counts of this clone. V usage is TRBV4-2 and J usage is TRBJ2-2; D might be TRBD2 (6 bases). V lost 0 bases to trimming and J lost 5 bases, with 10 bases between them. Germline CDR1 is LGHNA and CDR2 is YNFKEQ. The CDR3 is 15 residues long. The CDR3 DNA reads as TGTGCCAGCAGCCAAGAATACGGGACTACCGGGGAGCTGTTTTTT. Protein product: CASSQEYGTTGELFF.

This clone was recorded only once. This sequence joins TRBV11-2 and TRBJ2-1; TRBD2 might be the D (7 bases). Trimming shortened V by 6 bases and J by 7 bases, and 16 bases separated the two germline ends. The CDR3 covers 14 residues. Germline V CDR1 and CDR2: SGHAT, FQNNGV. CDR3 protein: CASRRPGGQNEQFF. CDR3 DNA: TGTGCCAGCAGACGTCCGGGGGGCCAGAATGAGCAGTTCTTC.

V usage is TRBV19 and J usage is TRBJ1-3; D uncertain. Germline lookup yields CDR1 LNHDA and CDR2 SQIVND (reference sequence). V dropped 3 bases and J dropped 2 bases, with 14 bases sitting between them. The CDR3 length is 16 residues. In DNA form, the CDR3 reads TGTGCCAGTAGTATGAAGGGTCGAGGTACTGGAAACACCATATATTTT. Translation gives CASSMKGRGTGNTIYF.